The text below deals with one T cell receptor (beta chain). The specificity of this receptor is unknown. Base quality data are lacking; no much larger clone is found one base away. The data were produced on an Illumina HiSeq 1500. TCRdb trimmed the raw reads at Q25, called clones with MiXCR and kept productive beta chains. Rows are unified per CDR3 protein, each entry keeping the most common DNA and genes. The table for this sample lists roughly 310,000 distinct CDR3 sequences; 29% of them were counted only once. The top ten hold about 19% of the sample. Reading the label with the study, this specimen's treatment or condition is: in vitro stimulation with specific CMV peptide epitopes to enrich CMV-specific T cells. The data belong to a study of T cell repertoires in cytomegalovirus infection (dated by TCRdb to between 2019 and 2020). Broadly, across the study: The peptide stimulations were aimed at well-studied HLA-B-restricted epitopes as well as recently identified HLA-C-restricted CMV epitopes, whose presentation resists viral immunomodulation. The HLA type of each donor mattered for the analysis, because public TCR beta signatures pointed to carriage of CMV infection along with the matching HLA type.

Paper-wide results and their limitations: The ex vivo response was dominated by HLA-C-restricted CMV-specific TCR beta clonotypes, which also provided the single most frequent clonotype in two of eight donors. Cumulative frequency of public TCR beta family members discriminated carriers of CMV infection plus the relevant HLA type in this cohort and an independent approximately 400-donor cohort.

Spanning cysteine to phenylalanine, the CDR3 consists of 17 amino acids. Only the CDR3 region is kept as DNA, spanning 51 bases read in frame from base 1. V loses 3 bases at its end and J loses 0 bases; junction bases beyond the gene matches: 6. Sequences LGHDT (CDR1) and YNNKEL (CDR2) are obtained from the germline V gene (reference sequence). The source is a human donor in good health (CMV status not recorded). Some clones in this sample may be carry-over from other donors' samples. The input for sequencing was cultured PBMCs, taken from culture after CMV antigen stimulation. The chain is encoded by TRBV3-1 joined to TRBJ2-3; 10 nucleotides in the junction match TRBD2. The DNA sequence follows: TGTGCCAGCAGCCACGGGACTAGCGACCCTAGCACAGATACGCAGTATTTT. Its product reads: CASSHGTSDPSTDTQYF.